The source of this T cell receptor (beta chain) is a study of T cells in Graves' hyperthyroidism and ophthalmopathy. The CDR3 sequence is 14 residues long. Germline trimming cut 7 bases from V and 4 bases from J; bases unmatched to any gene: 4. Germline V lookup: CDR1 SNHLY, CDR2 FYNNEI. The source material, RNA transcripts, was used to amplify TCR beta CDR3 regions. The TCR CDR3 first-round RT-PCR relied on the HTBI primer set. TCRdb called the multiplex PCR reads again in MiXCR, with one record for every CDR3 protein. Among fewer than 850,000 distinct CDR3 sequences listed, roughly 17% were seen once. Uncontrolled infection, other autoimmune disease, pregnancy or lactation barred patients from enrollment. Around 10 ml fresh peripheral blood yielded the PBMCs.

The source of this sequence is a man in his fifties with Graves' hyperthyroidism. The specimen sequenced was blood. The rearrangement uses TRBV2 and TRBJ2-3; 11 bases are a match to TRBD1. The CDR3 here is CASTWTGGADTQYF. The CDR3 DNA reads as TGTGCCAGCACTTGGACAGGGGGCGCAGATACGCAGTATTTT.